What follows are 2 T cell receptor beta chains derived from one specimen sequenced in a study of identical twins. TCRdb reprocessed the 5' RACE reads with MiXCR, giving one entry per CDR3 protein. The data contain about 530,000 distinct CDR3 sequences, under 25% of them singletons. The same sample was also studied in work on yellow fever vaccine responses in identical twins.

The material sequenced was CD4+ T cells sorted from blood. These receptors were collected from a woman younger than 30 in good health.

This clonotype was detected many times. The genes are TRBV29-1 and TRBJ2-5; D is unresolved. CDR1 and CDR2 (germline): SQVTM, ANQGSEA. Between the trimmed V and J ends, which lost 5 bases and 2 bases, there was a span of 9 bases. CDR3 length: 12 residues. This CDR3 reads CSVPDLQETQYF. CDR3 coding DNA: TGCAGCGTTCCAGATTTACAAGAGACCCAGTACTTC.

The genes are TRBV7-9 and TRBJ2-3; TRBD2 might be the D (7 bases). This CDR3 has 16 amino acids. V shed 7 bases and J shed 2 bases, with 19 bases lying between them. CDR1 SEHNR and CDR2 FQNEAQ come from the germline V gene (reference sequence). CDR3 bases: TGTGCCAGCACCTCACTCCGGGGGGCAGCCACAGATACGCAGTATTTT. As protein: CASTSLRGAATDTQYF.